This T cell receptor (beta chain) is from a study of OX40 agonist ivuxolimab in advanced cancers. At the level of the study: The group had a mean age of about 64 years, ranged from roughly 20 to 80, and was 82.7% male. Study-level findings and limits: Within 6 weeks, CD4+ and CD8+ blood T cells expanded clonally at 0.1 to 3.0 mg/kg.

Of note for this clone: Its cognate antigen is unknown.

Generated by immunoSEQ multiplex PCR, the TCRdb table keeps only in-frame clones and is missing some. Here the sample spans approximately 82,000 clones, 70% to 90% being singletons. Researchers took blood at baseline, on cycle 4 day 1, and on cycle 7 day 1. The CDR3 is 15 residues long. The sequences come from CD4+ or CD8+ T cells sorted from blood, collected in a trial of the OX40 agonist ivuxolimab. This TCR was sampled from an adult with an advanced solid tumor such as melanoma, head and neck, liver or kidney cancer. The chain uses TRBV21-1 and TRBJ1-1. TRBV21-1 is shown as a pseudogene. CDR3 in amino acids: CASSKARPLGTEAFF. CDR3 sequence (DNA): TGTGCCAGCAGCAAAGCTCGGCCCCTGGGAACTGAAGCTTTCTTT.